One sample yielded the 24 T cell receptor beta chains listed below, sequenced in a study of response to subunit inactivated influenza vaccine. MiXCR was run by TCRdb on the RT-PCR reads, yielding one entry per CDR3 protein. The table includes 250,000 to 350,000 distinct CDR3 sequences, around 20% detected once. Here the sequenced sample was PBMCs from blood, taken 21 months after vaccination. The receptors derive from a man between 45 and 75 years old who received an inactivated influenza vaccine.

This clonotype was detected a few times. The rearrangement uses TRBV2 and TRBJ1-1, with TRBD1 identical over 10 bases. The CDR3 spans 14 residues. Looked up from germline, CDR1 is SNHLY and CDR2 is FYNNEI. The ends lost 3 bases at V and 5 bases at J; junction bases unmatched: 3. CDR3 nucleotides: TGTGCCAGCAGTGAGTGGACAGGGGGAACTGAAGCTTTCTTT. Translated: CASSEWTGGTEAFF.

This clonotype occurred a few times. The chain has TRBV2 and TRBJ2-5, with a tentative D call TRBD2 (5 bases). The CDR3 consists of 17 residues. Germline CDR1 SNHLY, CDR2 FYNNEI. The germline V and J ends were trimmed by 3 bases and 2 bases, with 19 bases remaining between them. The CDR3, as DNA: TGTGCCAGCAGTGAGGGAGAGGGAAGAATCTTACAAGAGACCCAGTACTTC. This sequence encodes CASSEGEGRILQETQYF.

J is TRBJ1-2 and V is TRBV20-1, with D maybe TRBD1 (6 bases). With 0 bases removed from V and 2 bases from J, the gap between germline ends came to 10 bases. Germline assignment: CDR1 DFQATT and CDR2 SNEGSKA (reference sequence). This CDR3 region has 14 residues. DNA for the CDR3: TGCAGTGCTAGAGATAGGGGGGGCAACTATGGCTACACCTTC. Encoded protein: CSARDRGGNYGYTF.

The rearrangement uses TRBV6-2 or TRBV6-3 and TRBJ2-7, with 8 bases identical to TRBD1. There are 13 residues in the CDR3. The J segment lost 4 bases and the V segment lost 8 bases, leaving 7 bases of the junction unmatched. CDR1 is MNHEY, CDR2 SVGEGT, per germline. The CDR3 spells CASGLDRAYEQYF. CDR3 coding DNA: TGTGCCAGCGGTTTGGACAGGGCATACGAGCAGTACTTC.

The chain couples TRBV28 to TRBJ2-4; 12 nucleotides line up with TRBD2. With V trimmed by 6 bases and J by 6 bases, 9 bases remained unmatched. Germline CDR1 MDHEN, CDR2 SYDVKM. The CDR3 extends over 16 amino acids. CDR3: CASSRTSGAGGNIQYF. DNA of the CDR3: TGTGCCAGCAGCAGGACTAGCGGGGCCGGGGGAAACATTCAGTACTTC. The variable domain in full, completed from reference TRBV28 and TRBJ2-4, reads DVKVTQSSRYLVKRTGEKVFLECVQDMDHENMFWYRQDPGLGLRLIYFSYDVKMKEKGDIPEGYSVSREKKERFSLILESASTNQTSMYLCASSRTSGAGGNIQYFGAGTRLSVL.

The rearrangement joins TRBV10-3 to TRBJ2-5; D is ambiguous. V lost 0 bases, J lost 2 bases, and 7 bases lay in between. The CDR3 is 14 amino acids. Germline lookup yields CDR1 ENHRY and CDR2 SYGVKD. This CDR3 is CAISESRGQETQYF. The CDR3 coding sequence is TGTGCCATCAGTGAGTCGAGAGGACAAGAGACCCAGTACTTC.

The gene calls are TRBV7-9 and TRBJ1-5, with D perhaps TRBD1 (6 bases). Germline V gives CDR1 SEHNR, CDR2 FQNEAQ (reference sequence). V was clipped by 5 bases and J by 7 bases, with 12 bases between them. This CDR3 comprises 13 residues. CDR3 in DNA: TGTGCCAGCAGCCCTCCGGGGGCCCAGCCCCAGCATTTT. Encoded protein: CASSPPGAQPQHF.

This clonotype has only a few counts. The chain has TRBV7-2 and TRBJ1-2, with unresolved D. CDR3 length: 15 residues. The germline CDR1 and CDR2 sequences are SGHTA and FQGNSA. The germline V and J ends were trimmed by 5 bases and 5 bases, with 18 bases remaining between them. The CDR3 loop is CASSPTQNLGYGYTF. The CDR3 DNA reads TGTGCCAGCAGCCCGACCCAAAACTTAGGATATGGCTACACCTTC.

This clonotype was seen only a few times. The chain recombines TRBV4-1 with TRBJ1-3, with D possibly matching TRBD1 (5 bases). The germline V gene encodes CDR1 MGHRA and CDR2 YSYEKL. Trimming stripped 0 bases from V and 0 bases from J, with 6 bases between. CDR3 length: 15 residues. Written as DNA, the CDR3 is TGCGCCAGCAGCCAAGATACAGGCTCTGGAAACACCATATATTTT. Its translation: CASSQDTGSGNTIYF.

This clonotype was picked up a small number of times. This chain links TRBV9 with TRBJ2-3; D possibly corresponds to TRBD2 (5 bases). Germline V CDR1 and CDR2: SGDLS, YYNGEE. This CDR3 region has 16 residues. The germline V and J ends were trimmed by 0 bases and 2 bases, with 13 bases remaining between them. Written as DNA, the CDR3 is TGTGCCAGCAGCGTAGTTTCTCAAGCGGACACAGATACGCAGTATTTT. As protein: CASSVVSQADTDTQYF.

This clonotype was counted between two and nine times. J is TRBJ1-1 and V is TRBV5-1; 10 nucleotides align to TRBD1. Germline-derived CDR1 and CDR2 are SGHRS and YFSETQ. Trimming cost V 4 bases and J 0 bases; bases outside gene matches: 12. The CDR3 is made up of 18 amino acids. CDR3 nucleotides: TGCGCCAGCAGCGCCACACCGGGACAGGGGAAAATGAACACTGAAGCTTTCTTT. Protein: CASSATPGQGKMNTEAFF.

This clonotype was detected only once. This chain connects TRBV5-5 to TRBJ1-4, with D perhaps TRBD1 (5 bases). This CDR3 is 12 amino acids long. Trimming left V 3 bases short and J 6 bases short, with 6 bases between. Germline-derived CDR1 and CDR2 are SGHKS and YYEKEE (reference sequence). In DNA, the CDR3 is TGTGCCAGCAGCTGGGGGGATGAAAAACTGTTTTTT. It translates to CASSWGDEKLFF.

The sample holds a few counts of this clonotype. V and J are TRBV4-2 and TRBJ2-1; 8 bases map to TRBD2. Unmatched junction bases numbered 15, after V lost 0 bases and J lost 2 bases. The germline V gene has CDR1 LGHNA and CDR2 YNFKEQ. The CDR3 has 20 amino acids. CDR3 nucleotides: TGTGCCAGCAGCCAAGATAGGAGTAGCGGGGCCGATGGCCCCTACAATGAGCAGTTCTTC. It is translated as CASSQDRSSGADGPYNEQFF.

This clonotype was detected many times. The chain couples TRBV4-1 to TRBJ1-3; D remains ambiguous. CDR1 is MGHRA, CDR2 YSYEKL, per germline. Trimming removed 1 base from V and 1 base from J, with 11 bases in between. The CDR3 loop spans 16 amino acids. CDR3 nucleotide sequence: TGCGCCAGCAGCCAAGTTATTGCGGCTTCTGGAAACACCATATATTTT. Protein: CASSQVIAASGNTIYF.

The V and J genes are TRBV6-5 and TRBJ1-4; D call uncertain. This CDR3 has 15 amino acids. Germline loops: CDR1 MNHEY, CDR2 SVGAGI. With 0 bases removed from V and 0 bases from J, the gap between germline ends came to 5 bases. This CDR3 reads CASSYSRATNEKLFF. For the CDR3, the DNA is TGTGCCAGCAGTTACTCACGGGCAACTAATGAAAAACTGTTTTTT.

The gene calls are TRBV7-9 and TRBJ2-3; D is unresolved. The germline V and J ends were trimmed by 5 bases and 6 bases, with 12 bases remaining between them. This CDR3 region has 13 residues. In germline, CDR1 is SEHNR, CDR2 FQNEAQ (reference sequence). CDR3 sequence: CASSPAPSDTQYF. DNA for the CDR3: TGTGCCAGCAGCCCTGCCCCCTCCGATACGCAGTATTTT. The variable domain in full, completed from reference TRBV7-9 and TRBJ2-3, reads DTGVSQNPRHKITKRGQNVTFRCDPISEHNRLYWYRQTLGQGPEFLTYFQNEAQLEKSRLLSDRFSAERPKGSFSTLEIQRTEQGDSAMYLCASSPAPSDTQYFGPGTRLTVL.

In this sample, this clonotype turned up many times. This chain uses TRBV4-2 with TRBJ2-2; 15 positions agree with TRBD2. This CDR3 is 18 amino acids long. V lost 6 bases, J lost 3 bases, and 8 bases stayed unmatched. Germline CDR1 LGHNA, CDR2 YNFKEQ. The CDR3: CASRYGTSGGFDTGELFF. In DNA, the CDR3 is TGTGCCAGCAGATACGGGACTAGCGGGGGGTTCGACACCGGGGAGCTGTTTTTT.

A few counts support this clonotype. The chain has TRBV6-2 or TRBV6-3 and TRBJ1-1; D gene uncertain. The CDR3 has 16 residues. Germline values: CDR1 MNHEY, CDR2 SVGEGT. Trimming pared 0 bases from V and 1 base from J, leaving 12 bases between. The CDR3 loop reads CASSYSEWEGNTEAFF. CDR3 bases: TGTGCCAGCAGTTACTCGGAGTGGGAGGGGAACACTGAAGCTTTCTTT.

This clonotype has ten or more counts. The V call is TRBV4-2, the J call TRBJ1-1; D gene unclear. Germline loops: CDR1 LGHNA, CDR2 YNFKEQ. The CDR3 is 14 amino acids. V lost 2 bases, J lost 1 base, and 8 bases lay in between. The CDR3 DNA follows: TGTGCCAGCAGCCAATCAACTGCGAACACTGAAGCTTTCTTT. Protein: CASSQSTANTEAFF.

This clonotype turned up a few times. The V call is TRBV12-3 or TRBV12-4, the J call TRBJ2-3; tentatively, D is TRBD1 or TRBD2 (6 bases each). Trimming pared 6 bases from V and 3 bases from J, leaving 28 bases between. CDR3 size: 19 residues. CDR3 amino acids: CASRRLWPGAPKSTDTQYF. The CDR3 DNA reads TGTGCCAGCAGACGGCTATGGCCGGGGGCGCCAAAGTCGACAGATACGCAGTATTTT.

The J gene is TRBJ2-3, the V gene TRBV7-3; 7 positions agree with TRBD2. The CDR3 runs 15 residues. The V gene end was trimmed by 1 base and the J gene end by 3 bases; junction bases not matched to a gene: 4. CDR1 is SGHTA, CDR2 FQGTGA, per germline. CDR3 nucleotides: TGTGCCAGCAGCTTAAACGGGAGGATAACAGATACGCAGTATTTT. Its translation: CASSLNGRITDTQYF. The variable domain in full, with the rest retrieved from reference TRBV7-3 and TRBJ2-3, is GAGVSQTPSNKVTEKGKYVELRCDPISGHTALYWYRQSLGQGPEFLIYFQGTGAADDSGLPNDRFFAVRPEGSVSTLKIQRTERGDSAVYLCASSLNGRITDTQYFGPGTRLTVL.

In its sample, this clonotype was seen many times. The CDR3 is CASSLGDRNEKLFF. CDR3 sequence (DNA): TGCGCCAGCAGCTTGGGGGACAGAAATGAAAAACTGTTTTTT. The V call is TRBV5-1, the J call TRBJ1-4; 7 bases align to TRBD1. V shed 0 bases and J 5 bases; nucleotides not matched to a gene: 1. The CDR3 is 14 residues long. Germline V CDR1 and CDR2: SGHRS, YFSETQ.

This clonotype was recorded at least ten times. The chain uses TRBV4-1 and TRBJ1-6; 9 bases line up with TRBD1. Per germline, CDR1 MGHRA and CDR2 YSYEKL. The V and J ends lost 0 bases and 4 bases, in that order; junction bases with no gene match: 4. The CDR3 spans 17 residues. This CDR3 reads CASSQEIGTGYNSPLHF. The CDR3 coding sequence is TGCGCCAGCAGCCAAGAAATAGGGACAGGGTATAATTCACCCCTCCACTTT.

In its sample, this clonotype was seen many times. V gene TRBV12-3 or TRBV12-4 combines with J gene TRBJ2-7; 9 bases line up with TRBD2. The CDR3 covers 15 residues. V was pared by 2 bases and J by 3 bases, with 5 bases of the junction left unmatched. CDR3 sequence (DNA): TGTGCCAGCAGTTTATGGAGCGGGGGGAACTACGAGCAGTACTTC. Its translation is CASSLWSGGNYEQYF.